The rows below give T cell receptor beta chains drawn from one sample of a study of T cell responses to AZD1222 COVID-19 vaccine. Sequenced by immunoSEQ multiplex PCR; TCRdb stores in-frame clones only, minus some. The table shows some 150,000 clones, with over 85% occurring only once. The material was peripheral blood, obtained on day 0 of AZD1222 vaccination. These receptors were taken from an adult in good health. The conserved cysteine and the conserved F or W are not part of the CDR3 here. Each record gives: V gene, J gene, CDR3 protein.

v_call: TRBV30
j_call: TRBJ1-5
cdr3_aa: AWRDSWNQPQH

v_call: TRBV4-2
j_call: TRBJ1-5
cdr3_aa: ASSQEAGLNSNQPQH

v_call: TRBV10-3
j_call: TRBJ1-2
cdr3_aa: AISELSNYGYT

v_call: TRBV28
j_call: TRBJ1-5
cdr3_aa: ASTKSNQPQH

v_call: TRBV7-9
j_call: TRBJ2-7
cdr3_aa: ASSLRLGADEQY

v_call: TRBV19
j_call: TRBJ2-6
cdr3_aa: ASSPGLGANVLT

v_call: TRBV19
j_call: TRBJ1-2
cdr3_aa: ASSIDPRARGYT

v_call: TRBV12-3/TRBV12-4
j_call: TRBJ2-2
cdr3_aa: ASRRLAGELF

v_call: TRBV27
j_call: TRBJ2-3
cdr3_aa: ASSYGVGGDTQY

v_call: TRBV5-1
j_call: TRBJ1-1
cdr3_aa: ASSLWTGGLGNTEAF

v_call: TRBV30
j_call: TRBJ2-7
cdr3_aa: AWRTAASYEQY

v_call: TRBV5-1
j_call: TRBJ2-5
cdr3_aa: ASSLAPQALETQY

v_call: TRBV5-1
j_call: TRBJ1-1
cdr3_aa: ASSIGQALNTEAF

v_call: TRBV29-1
j_call: TRBJ2-7
cdr3_aa: SVLGYEQY

v_call: TRBV5-1
j_call: TRBJ2-2
cdr3_aa: ASSLALDGELF

v_call: TRBV29-1
j_call: TRBJ2-1
cdr3_aa: SVERDPSFYNEQF

v_call: TRBV6-4
j_call: TRBJ2-1
cdr3_aa: ASSPGLAANNEQF

v_call: TRBV14
j_call: TRBJ2-7
cdr3_aa: ASSHWSYEQY

v_call: TRBV7-7
j_call: TRBJ1-4
cdr3_aa: ASSLLLGTLNEKLF

v_call: TRBV18
j_call: TRBJ2-3
cdr3_aa: ASSPPSSAGDTQY

v_call: TRBV5-4
j_call: TRBJ2-1
cdr3_aa: ASSLYRESYNEQF

v_call: TRBV9
j_call: TRBJ2-2
cdr3_aa: ASSAQGQGWSGELF

v_call: TRBV3-1/TRBV3-2
j_call: TRBJ2-1
cdr3_aa: ASSHPSGRVGYNEQF

v_call: TRBV2
j_call: TRBJ2-3
cdr3_aa: ASSARTSETDTQY

v_call: TRBV5-4
j_call: TRBJ2-5
cdr3_aa: ASSLQGAETQY

v_call: TRBV9
j_call: TRBJ2-1
cdr3_aa: ASSAGAGFSYNEQF

v_call: TRBV27
j_call: TRBJ2-1
cdr3_aa: ASRPRQGTLPRDEQF